This T cell receptor beta chain appears in the sequencing data of a study of molecular identifiers for immune sequencing clone quantification. Overall study results and limits: Detecting spiked Jurkat TCR RNA from one cell among 1 million or so naive cells was reportedly possible.

Each library that profiled naive CD8 cells came from approximately 20,000 to 1,000,000 sorted cells with 10%, 30% or 50% RNA. This clonotype was found many times. Its antigen is currently unknown. Listed TCR primers and previously described methods were used for bulk TCR libraries. Each CDR3 protein is one row after TCRdb ran MiXCR on the PCR reads. The sample consists of approximately 90,000 distinct CDR3 sequences, roughly 26% of them appearing once. Trimming took 6 bases from V and 1 from J, leaving 5 bases between them. The CDR3 covers 12 residues. Germline assignment: CDR1 MDHEN and CDR2 SYDVKM. This chain joins TRBV28 and TRBJ2-3, with D unresolved. The sample taken for sequencing was naive CD8+ T cells from blood, with Jurkat cell RNA spiked in. Subset indicated: FACS-sorted CD8+CD4-CCR7+CD45RA+ naive T cells. This receptor was obtained from a human donor in good health. Some libraries in this study had Jurkat cell RNA spiked in. The CDR3 sequence: CASRWGTDTQYF. CDR3 in DNA: TGTGCCAGCAGGTGGGGCACAGATACGCAGTATTTT.